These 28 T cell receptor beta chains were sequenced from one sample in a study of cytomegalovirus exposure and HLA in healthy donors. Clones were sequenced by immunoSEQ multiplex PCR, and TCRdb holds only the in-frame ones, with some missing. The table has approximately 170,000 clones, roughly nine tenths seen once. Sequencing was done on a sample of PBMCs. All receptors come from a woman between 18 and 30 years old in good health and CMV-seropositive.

DNA of the CDR3: TGTGCCAGTAGCCCTGACACCTTACAAGAGACCCAGTACTTC. As protein: CASSPDTLQETQYF. The V and J genes are TRBV19 and TRBJ2-5; D call uncertain. This CDR3 has 14 residues. Germline V CDR1 and CDR2: LNHDA, SQIVND (reference sequence). Trimming left V 6 bases short and J 2 bases short, with 13 bases between. The full variable domain, in which reference TRBV19 and TRBJ2-5 provide the parts outside the CDR3, is DGGITQSPKYLFRKEGQNVTLSCEQNLNHDAMYWYRQDPGQGLRLIYYSQIVNDFQKGDIAEGYSVSREKKESFPLTVTSAQKNPTAFYLCASSPDTLQETQYFGPGTRLLVL.

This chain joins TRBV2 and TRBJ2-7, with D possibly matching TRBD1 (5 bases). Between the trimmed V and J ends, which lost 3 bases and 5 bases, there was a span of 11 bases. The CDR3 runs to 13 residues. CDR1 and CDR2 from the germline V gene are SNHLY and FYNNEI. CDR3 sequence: CASSDQEGDEQYF. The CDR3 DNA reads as TGTGCCAGCAGTGATCAGGAAGGGGACGAGCAGTACTTC. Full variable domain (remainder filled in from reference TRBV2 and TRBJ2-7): EPEVTQTPSHQVTQMGQEVILRCVPISNHLYFYWYRQILGQKVEFLVSFYNNEISEKSEIFDDQFSVERPDGSNFTLKIRSTKLEDSAMYFCASSDQEGDEQYFGPGTRLTVT.

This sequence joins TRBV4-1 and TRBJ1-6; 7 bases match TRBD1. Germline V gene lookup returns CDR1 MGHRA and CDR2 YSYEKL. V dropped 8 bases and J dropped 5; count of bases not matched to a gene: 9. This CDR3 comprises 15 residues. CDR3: CASGYDRAHNSPLHF. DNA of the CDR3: TGCGCCAGCGGATACGACAGGGCTCATAATTCACCCCTCCACTTT.

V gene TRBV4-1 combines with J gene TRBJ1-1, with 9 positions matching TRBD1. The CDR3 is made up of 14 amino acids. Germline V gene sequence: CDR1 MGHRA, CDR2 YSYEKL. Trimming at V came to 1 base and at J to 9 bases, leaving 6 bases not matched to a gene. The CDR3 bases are TGCGCCAGCAGCCAAGGACAGGGGGTCGACAAAGCTTTCTTT. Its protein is CASSQGQGVDKAFF.

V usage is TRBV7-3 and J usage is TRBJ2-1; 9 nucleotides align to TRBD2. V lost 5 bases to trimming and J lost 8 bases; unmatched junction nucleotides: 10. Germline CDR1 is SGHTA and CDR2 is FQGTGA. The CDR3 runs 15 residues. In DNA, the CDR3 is TGTGCCAGCAGCATGACTAGCGGAATGGGGTATGAGCAGTTCTTC. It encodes CASSMTSGMGYEQFF.

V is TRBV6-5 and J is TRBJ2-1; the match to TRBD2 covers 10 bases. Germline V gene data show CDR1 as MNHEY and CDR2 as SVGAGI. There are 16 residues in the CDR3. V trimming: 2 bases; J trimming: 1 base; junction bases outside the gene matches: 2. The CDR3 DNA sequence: TGTGCCAGCAGTTACGGACTAGCGGTATCCTACAATGAGCAGTTCTTC. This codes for CASSYGLAVSYNEQFF.

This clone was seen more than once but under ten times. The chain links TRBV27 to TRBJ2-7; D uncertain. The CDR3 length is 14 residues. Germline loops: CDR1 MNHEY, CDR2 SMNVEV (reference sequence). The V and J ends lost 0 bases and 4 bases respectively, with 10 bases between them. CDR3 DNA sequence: TGTGCCAGCAGTTTATCGCCAGGTGGGTACGAGCAGTACTTC. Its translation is CASSLSPGGYEQYF.

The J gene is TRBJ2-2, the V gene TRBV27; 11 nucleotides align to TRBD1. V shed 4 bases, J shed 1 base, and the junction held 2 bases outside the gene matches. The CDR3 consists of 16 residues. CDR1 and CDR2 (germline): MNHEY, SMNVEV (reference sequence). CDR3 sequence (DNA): TGTGCCAGCAGTTGGACAGGGGGCGTGAACACCGGGGAGCTGTTTTTT. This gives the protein CASSWTGGVNTGELFF.

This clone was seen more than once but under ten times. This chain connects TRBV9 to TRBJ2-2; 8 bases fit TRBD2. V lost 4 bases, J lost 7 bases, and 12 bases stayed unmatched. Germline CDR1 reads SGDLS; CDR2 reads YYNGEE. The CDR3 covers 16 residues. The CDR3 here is CASSFQGLAGGGELFF. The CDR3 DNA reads TGTGCCAGCAGCTTTCAGGGGCTAGCGGGCGGCGGGGAGCTGTTTTTT.

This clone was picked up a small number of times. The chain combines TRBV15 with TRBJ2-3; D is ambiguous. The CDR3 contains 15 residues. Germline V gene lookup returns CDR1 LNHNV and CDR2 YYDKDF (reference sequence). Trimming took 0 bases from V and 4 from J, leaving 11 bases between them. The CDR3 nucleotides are TGTGCCACCAGCAGAGATCTGCAGGCCGCAGATACGCAGTATTTT. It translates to CATSRDLQAADTQYF.

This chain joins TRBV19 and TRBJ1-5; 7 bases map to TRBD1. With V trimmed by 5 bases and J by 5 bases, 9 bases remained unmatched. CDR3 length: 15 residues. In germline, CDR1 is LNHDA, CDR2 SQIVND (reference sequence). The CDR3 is CASSPLGTAYQPQHF. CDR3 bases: TGTGCCAGTAGTCCGCTCGGGACAGCCTATCAGCCCCAGCATTTT.

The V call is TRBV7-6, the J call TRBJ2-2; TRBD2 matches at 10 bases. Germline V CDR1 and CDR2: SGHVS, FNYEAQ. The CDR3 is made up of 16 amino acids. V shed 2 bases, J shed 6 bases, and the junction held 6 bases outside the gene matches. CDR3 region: CASSLSSGGAPGELFF. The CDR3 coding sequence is TGTGCCAGCAGCTTAAGCAGCGGGGGGGCCCCCGGGGAGCTGTTTTTT.

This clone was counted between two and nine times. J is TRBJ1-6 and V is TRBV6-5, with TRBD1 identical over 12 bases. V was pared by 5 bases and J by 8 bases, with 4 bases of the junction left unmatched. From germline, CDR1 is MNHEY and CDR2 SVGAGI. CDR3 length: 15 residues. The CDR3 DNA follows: TGTGCCAGCAGTACGGGACAGGGGGCATATTCACCCCTCCACTTT. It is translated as CASSTGQGAYSPLHF.

CDR3 nucleotide sequence: TGTGCCAGCAGCTTAGCGTTCGGGGTCCTCAATGAAAAACTGTTTTTT. Its translation is CASSLAFGVLNEKLFF. The J gene is TRBJ1-4, the V gene TRBV7-9; D not certain. Germline V gives CDR1 SEHNR, CDR2 FQNEAQ (reference sequence). The CDR3 has 16 amino acids. Trimming left V 0 bases short and J 5 bases short, with 13 bases between.

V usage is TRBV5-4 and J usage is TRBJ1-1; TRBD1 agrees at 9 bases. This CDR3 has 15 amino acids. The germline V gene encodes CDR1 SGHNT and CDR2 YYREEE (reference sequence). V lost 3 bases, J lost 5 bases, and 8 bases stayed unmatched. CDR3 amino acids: CASSYEDRGGTEAFF. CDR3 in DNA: TGTGCCAGCAGCTATGAGGACAGGGGTGGGACTGAAGCTTTCTTT.

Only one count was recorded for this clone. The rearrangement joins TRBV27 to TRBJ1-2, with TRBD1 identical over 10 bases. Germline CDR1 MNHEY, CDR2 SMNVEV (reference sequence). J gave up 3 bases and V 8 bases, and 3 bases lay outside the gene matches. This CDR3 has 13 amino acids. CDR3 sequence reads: CASGDRGHYGYTF. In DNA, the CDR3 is TGTGCCAGCGGGGACAGGGGCCACTATGGCTACACCTTC.

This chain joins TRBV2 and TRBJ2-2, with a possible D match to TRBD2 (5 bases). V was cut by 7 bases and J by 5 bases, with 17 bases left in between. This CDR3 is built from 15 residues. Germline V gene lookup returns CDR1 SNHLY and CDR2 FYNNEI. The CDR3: CASTEPGLGTGELFF. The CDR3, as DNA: TGTGCCAGCACGGAGCCGGGATTGGGGACCGGGGAGCTGTTTTTT. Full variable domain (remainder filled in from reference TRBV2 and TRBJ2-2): EPEVTQTPSHQVTQMGQEVILRCVPISNHLYFYWYRQILGQKVEFLVSFYNNEISEKSEIFDDQFSVERPDGSNFTLKIRSTKLEDSAMYFCASTEPGLGTGELFFGEGSRLTVL.

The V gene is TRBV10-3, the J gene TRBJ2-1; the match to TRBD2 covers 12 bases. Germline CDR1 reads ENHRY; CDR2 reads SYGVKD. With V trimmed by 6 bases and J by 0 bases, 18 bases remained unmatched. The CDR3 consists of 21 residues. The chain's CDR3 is CAISGVGKTSGSVGSYNEQFF. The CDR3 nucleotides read TGTGCCATCAGCGGGGTGGGTAAGACTAGCGGGAGTGTAGGCTCCTACAATGAGCAGTTCTTC.

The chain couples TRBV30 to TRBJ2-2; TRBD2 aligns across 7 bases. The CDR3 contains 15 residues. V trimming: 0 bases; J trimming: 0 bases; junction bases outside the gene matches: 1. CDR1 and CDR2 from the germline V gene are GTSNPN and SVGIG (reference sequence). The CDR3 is CAWSVGGANTGELFF. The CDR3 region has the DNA TGTGCCTGGAGTGTGGGAGGGGCGAACACCGGGGAGCTGTTTTTT.

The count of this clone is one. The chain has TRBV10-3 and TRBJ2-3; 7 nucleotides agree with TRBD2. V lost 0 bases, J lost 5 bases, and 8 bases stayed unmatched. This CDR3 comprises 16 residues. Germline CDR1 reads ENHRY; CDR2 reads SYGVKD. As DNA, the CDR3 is TGTGCCATCAGTGAGTCGGGGGGAGGGCCGAAAGATACGCAGTATTTT. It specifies CAISESGGGPKDTQYF.

Here the CDR3 DNA reads TGCGCCAGCAGCTTGAGGGCTAGCGGGGGGAGCTCCTACAATGAGCAGTTCTTC. Its protein is CASSLRASGGSSYNEQFF. The chain uses TRBV5-1 and TRBJ2-1; 11 nucleotides align to TRBD2. Unmatched junction bases numbered 6, after V lost 1 base and J lost 0 bases. There are 18 residues in the CDR3. The germline CDR1 and CDR2 sequences are SGHRS and YFSETQ.

Here the CDR3 reads CASSYSQGAWNEQYF. CDR3 DNA: TGTGCCAGCAGTTACTCCCAGGGGGCTTGGAACGAGCAGTACTTC. V and J are TRBV6-5 and TRBJ2-7; 8 nucleotides agree with TRBD1. Losses at the gene ends were 0 bases for V and 5 bases for J; bases not matched to a gene: 6. Germline CDR1 is MNHEY and CDR2 is SVGAGI. CDR3 length: 15 amino acids.

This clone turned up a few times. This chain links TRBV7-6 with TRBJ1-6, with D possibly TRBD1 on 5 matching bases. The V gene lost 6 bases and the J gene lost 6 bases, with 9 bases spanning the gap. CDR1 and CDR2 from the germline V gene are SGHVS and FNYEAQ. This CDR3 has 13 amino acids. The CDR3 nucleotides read TGTGCCAGCAGGGGGCACAGTAATTCACCCCTCCACTTT. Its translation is CASRGHSNSPLHF.

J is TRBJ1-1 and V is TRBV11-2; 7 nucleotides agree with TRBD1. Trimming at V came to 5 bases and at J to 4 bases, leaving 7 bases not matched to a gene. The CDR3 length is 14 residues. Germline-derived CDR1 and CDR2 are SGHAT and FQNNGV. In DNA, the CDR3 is TGTGCCAGCAGCCAAGGGGCAGGGGGCACTGAAGCTTTCTTT. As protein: CASSQGAGGTEAFF.

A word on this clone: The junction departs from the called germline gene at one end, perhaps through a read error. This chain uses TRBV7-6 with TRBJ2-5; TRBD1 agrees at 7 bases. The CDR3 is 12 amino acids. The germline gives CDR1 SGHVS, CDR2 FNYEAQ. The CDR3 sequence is CASSLFRQGGHF. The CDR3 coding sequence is TGTGCCAGCAGCTTATTTAGACAGGGCGGTCACTTC.

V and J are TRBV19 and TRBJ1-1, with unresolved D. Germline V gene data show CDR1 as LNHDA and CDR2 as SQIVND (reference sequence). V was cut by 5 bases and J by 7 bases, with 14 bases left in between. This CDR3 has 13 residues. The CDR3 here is CASSPRPRGEAFF. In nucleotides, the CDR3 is TGTGCCAGTAGTCCCCGGCCGCGGGGTGAAGCTTTCTTT. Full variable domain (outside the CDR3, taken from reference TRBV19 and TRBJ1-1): DGGITQSPKYLFRKEGQNVTLSCEQNLNHDAMYWYRQDPGQGLRLIYYSQIVNDFQKGDIAEGYSVSREKKESFPLTVTSAQKNPTAFYLCASSPRPRGEAFFGQGTRLTVV.

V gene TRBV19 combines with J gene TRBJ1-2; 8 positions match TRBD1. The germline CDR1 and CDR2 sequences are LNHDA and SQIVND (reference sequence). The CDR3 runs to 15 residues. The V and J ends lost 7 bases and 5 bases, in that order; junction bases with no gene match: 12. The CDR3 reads CASTPGQGAIYGYTF. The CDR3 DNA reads TGTGCCAGTACCCCGGGGCAGGGGGCAATATATGGCTACACCTTC.

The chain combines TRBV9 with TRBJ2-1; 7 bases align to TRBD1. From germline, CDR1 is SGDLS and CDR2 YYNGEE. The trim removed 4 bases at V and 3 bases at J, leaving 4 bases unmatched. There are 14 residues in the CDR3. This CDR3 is CASSNRGLYNEQFF. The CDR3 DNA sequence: TGTGCCAGCAGCAATAGGGGGCTCTACAATGAGCAGTTCTTC. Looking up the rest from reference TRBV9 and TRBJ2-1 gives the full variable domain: DSGVTQTPKHLITATGQRVTLRCSPRSGDLSVYWYQQSLDQGLQFLIQYYNGEERAKGNILERFSAQQFPDLHSELNLSSLELGDSALYFCASSNRGLYNEQFFGPGTRLTVL.